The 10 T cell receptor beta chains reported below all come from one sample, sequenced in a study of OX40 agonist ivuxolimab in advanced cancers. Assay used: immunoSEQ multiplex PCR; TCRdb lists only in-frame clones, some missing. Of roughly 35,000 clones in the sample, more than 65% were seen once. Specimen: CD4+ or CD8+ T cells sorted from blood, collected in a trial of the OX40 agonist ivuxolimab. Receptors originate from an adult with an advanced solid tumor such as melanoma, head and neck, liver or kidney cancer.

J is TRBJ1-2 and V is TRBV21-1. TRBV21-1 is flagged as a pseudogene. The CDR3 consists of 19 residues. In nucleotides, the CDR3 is TGTGCCAGCAGCAAAGGCAAAGTTCTAGGTCTGGGCTATAACTATGGCTACACCTTC. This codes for CASSKGKVLGLGYNYGYTF.

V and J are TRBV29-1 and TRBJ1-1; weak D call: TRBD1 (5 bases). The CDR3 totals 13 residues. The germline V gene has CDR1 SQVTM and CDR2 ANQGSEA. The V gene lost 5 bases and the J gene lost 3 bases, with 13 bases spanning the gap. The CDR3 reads CSVSMGLDTEAFF. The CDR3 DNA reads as TGCAGCGTTTCCATGGGACTAGACACTGAAGCTTTCTTT.

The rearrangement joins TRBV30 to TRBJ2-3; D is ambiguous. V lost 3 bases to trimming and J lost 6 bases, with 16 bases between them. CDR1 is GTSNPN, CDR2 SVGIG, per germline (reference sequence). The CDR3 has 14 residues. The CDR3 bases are TGTGCCTGGAGAAACCAAGGTCTGGAGGATACGCAGTATTTT. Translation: CAWRNQGLEDTQYF. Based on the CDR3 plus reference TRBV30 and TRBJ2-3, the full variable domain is SQTIHQWPATLVQPVGSPLSLECTVEGTSNPNLYWYRQAAGRGLQLLFYSVGIGQISSEVPQNLSASRPQDRQFILSSKKLLLSDSGFYLCAWRNQGLEDTQYFGPGTRLTVL.

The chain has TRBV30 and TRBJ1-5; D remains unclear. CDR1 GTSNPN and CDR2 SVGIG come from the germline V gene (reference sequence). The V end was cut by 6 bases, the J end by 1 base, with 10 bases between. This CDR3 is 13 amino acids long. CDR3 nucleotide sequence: TGTGCCTGTAGCCTACAGAGCAATCAGCCCCAGCATTTT. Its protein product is CACSLQSNQPQHF.

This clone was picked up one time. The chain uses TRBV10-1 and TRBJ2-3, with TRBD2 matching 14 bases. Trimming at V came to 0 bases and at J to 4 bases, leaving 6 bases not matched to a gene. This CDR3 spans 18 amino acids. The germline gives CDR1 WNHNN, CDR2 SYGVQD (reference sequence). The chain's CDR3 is CASSESTSGGVGSDTQYF. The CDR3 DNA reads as TGCGCCAGCAGTGAGTCGACTAGCGGGGGGGTCGGGTCAGATACGCAGTATTTT.

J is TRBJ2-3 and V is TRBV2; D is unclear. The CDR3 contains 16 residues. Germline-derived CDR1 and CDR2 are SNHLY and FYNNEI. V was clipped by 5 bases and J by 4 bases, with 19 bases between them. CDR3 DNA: TGTGCCAGCAGTCACAGCCCTAAATACAGCGCAGATACGCAGTATTTT. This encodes CASSHSPKYSADTQYF.

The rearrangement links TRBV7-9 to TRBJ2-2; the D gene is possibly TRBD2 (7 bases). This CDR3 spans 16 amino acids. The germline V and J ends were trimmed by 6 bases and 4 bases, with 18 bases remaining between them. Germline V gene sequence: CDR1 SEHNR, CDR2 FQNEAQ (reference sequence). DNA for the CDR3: TGTGCCAGCAGGCCTCCATCGGGGGGCCGCACCGGGGAGCTGTTTTTT. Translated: CASRPPSGGRTGELFF.

The CDR3 spells CAWSGQHGYTF. In nucleotides, the CDR3 is TGTGCCTGGAGTGGGCAGCATGGCTACACCTTC. This sequence joins TRBV30 and TRBJ1-2; D remains unclear. This CDR3 comprises 11 residues. Germline values: CDR1 GTSNPN, CDR2 SVGIG (reference sequence). Between the trimmed V and J ends, which lost 1 base and 6 bases, there was a span of 6 bases.

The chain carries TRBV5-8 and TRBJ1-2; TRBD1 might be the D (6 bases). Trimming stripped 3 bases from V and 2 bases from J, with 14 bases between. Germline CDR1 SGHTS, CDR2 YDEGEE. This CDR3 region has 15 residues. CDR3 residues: CASSSGTYDNYGYTF. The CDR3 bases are TGTGCCAGCAGCTCCGGGACATATGACAACTATGGCTACACCTTC.

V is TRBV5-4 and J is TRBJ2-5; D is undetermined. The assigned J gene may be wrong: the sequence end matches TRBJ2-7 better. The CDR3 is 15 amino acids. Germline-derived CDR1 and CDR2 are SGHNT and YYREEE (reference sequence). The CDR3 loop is CASSLVVTEAYEQYF. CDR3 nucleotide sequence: TGTGCCAGCAGCTTGGTAGTGACGGAAGCCTACGAGCAGTACTTC.